The present T cell receptor (beta chain) was sequenced within a study of blood T cell repertoires in COVID-19. The wider study: Italy, Spain and the United States were the sources of the convalescent and acute COVID-19 samples.

Authors' data handling: Estimation of nucleated cell counts was performed using reference gene primer amplification. The table came from immunoSEQ multiplex PCR; TCRdb's copy has only in-frame clones and leaves some out. The DNA was the basis for D and trimming; V, J and clone size are from that table. The sample has 130,000 to 150,000 clones, around 80% seen once; the top ten hold roughly 10%. This clone was counted between two and nine times. The sequenced sample was peripheral blood. The receptor was isolated from a man aged 55 to 70 with active or convalescent COVID-19.

This chain's CDR3 is CASRIQSSYNSPLHF. The CDR3, as DNA: TGTGCCAGCAGAATACAAAGCTCCTATAATTCACCCCTCCACTTT. This chain links TRBV6-5 with TRBJ1-6; no definite D call. The CDR3 totals 15 residues. With 6 bases removed from V and 0 bases from J, the gap between germline ends came to 9 bases. Germline lookup yields CDR1 MNHEY and CDR2 SVGAGI.